Presented here are 2 T cell receptor beta chains from one specimen sequenced in a study of cytomegalovirus exposure and HLA in healthy donors. The PCR contained 60 Vbeta and 13 Jbeta primers. Data came from immunoSEQ multiplex PCR; TCRdb stores just in-frame clones and leaves some out. Of about 130,000 clones listed, 80% to 85% were seen once; the top ten hold about 0.7%. The sequencing input was PBMCs. The source is a man younger than 35 in good health and CMV-seronegative.

The chain is built from TRBV4-1 and TRBJ1-5; the D is unclear. Germline assignment: CDR1 MGHRA and CDR2 YSYEKL. This CDR3 is built from 14 residues. Between the trimmed V and J ends, which lost 1 base and 9 bases, there was a span of 13 bases. The CDR3 region has the DNA TGCGCCAGCAGCCAAGTGGGCGGGTTCGGGCCCCAGCATTTT. This codes for CASSQVGGFGPQHF.

The chain links TRBV6-5 to TRBJ2-5; possible D gene TRBD2, 5 bases. CDR1 and CDR2 (germline): MNHEY, SVGAGI. The CDR3 consists of 15 residues. With 5 bases removed from V and 5 bases from J, the gap between germline ends came to 18 bases. CDR3 in DNA: TGTGCCAGCAGTCAGGCGCGAGGGAACGTCGAGACCCAGTACTTC. Residues: CASSQARGNVETQYF.